This TCR beta chain was recovered during a study of blood T cell repertoires in COVID-19. Across the whole study: The origin of the acute and convalescent COVID-19 samples was the United States, Italy and Spain.

This clone was counted a few times. Recruits, aged roughly 18 to 90 years, lived in roughly 22 US areas. Recovery among Cohort 3 donors was established by two negative PCRs, clearance, or symptom resolution. Authors' methods: Counts of nucleated cells, estimated from reference gene primer amplification, were obtained. Profiled with immunoSEQ multiplex PCR; TCRdb holds only in-frame clones, not every one. The V and J calls and clone size come from that table; D and trimming were worked out from the DNA. The sample includes a few hundred thousand clones, 75% to 90% of them seen just once. This sequence was found in a woman aged 25 to 39 who had recovered from COVID-19. The sample consisted of PBMCs or T cells enriched from blood (not recorded which).

CDR3: CAISESMSSYEQYF. Written as DNA, the CDR3 is TGTGCCATCAGTGAGTCGATGAGCTCCTACGAGCAGTACTTC. This chain links TRBV10-3 with TRBJ2-7; D is ambiguous. The CDR3 is 14 residues long. V was shortened by 0 bases and J by 0 bases, with 6 bases between the two germline ends. The germline CDR1 and CDR2 sequences are ENHRY and SYGVKD.